This T cell receptor (beta chain) came from a study of blood T cells in healthy people across ages. This clonotype was seen just once. Its antigen is not known. Together with a sample-barcoded 5' primer, a J-beta primer mix was included in a second PCR lasting about 7 to 11 cycles. TCRdb ran MiXCR on the 5' RACE reads and lists one entry per CDR3 protein. The repertoire holds approximately 790,000 distinct CDR3 sequences, with approximately 67% as singletons. General study findings and limits: Higher diversity, along with more naive CD4+ cells, distinguished long-lived donors from aged donors. Those diversity estimates obtained from one million T cells were thought to be underestimates.

CDR1 is DFQATT, CDR2 SNEGSKA, per germline (reference sequence). The CDR3 loop spans 12 amino acids. V was cut by 1 base and J by 8 bases, with 11 bases left in between. The TCR comes from a man aged 25-45 years in good health. Sequencing was carried out using blood. This sequence joins TRBV20-1 and TRBJ1-2, with D unclear. The CDR3 loop is CSARATGEGYTF. The CDR3 nucleotides read TGCAGTGCTAGAGCTACCGGGGAAGGCTACACCTTC.